This T cell receptor beta chain comes out of a study of T cells after yellow fever vaccination. 5'RACE template switching produced TCR cDNA carrying a universal primer site and UMIs. TCRdb fed the 5' RACE reads into MiXCR, producing one record per CDR3 protein. The sample holds just over 250,000 distinct CDR3 sequences; over 4.5% are singletons and the top ten take roughly 3.4%. The length of the CDR3 is 13 residues. V was trimmed by 2 bases and J by 4 bases, leaving 9 bases between them. Germline CDR1 and CDR2: DFQATT and SNEGSKA (reference sequence). In the case of this clonotype: The antigen is undetermined.

Overall study findings and caveats: In post-booster samples, most primary-vaccination clones reappeared (under 98% CD4, about 91% CD8).

The rearrangement joins TRBV20-1 to TRBJ2-1; D tentatively fits TRBD1 or TRBD2 (6 bases each). Sequenced here: CD4+ T cells sorted from PBMCs, sampled on the day of the yellow fever booster vaccination. This receptor was obtained from a man younger than 30 who received the YFV17D yellow fever vaccine. The CDR3 spells CSARWGAYNEQFF. The CDR3 region has the DNA TGCAGTGCTAGATGGGGGGCTTACAATGAGCAGTTCTTC.